This T cell receptor beta chain was profiled in a study of technical replicates of blood from a handful of donors. Looked up from germline, CDR1 is SGDLS and CDR2 is YYNGEE. With V trimmed by 3 bases and J by 2 bases, 4 bases remained unmatched. This CDR3 comprises 15 residues. Generated by immunoSEQ multiplex PCR, the TCRdb table keeps only in-frame clones and is missing some. This table holds about 81,000 clones, approximately 80% found once. What was sequenced was PBMCs. The origin of this receptor is a human donor in good health. Some clones in this sample may be carry-over from other donors' samples. The V and J genes are TRBV9 and TRBJ1-5; 8 nucleotides align to TRBD1. The DNA of the CDR3 is TGTGCCAGCAGCGCGGACAGGGAGGGCAATCAGCCCCAGCATTTT. This codes for CASSADREGNQPQHF.